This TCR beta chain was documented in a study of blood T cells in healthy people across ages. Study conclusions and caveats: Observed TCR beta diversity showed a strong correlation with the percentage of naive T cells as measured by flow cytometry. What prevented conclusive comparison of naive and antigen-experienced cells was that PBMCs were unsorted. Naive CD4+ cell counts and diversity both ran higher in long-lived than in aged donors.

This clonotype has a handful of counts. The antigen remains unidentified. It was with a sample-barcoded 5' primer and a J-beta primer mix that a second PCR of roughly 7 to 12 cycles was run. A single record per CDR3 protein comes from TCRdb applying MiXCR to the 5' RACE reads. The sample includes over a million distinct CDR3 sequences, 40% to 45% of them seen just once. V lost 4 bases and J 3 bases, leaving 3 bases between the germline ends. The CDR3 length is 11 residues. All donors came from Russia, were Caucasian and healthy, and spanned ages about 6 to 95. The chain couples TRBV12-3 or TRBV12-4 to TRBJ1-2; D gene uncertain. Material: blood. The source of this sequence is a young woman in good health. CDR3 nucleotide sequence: TGTGCCAGCAGTTACCACTATGGCTACACCTTC. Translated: CASSYHYGYTF.